This T cell receptor beta chain is from a study of identical twins. This CDR3 region has 18 residues. V was pared by 3 bases and J by 5 bases, with 24 bases between. CDR1 SGHRS and CDR2 YFSETQ come from the germline V gene. Template switching created a universal primer site, and the cDNA included unique molecular identifiers. Each CDR3 protein gets one entry after TCRdb re-called the 5' RACE reads with MiXCR. This table has some 600,000 distinct CDR3 sequences, roughly 7.2% appearing once. General study findings and limits: The study found that models underestimated out-of-frame TCR alpha sharing in monozygotic twins.

This clonotype was picked up many times. Antigen: not known. This same sample was also part of a study on yellow fever vaccine responses in identical twins. That investigation notes: On the reported evidence, twins' vaccine T cell responses seemed partly convergent and partly personalized.

The chain links TRBV5-1 to TRBJ2-1; a weak D match, TRBD1 (5 bases). Sequenced input: PBMCs. The origin of this receptor is a woman aged 18-35 years in good health. The CDR3 DNA reads TGCGCCAGCAGCTCCCGAGGTGGGGCCCCAACTACAGACAATGAGCAGTTCTTC. The encoded protein is CASSSRGGAPTTDNEQFF. Full variable domain (missing parts from reference TRBV5-1 and TRBJ2-1): KAGVTQTPRYLIKTRGQQVTLSCSPISGHRSVSWYQQTPGQGLQFLFEYFSETQRNKGNFPGRFSGRQFSNSRSEMNVSTLELGDSALYLCASSSRGGAPTTDNEQFFGPGTRLTVL.